This T cell receptor beta chain was sequenced in a study of lymphopenia after photon versus proton radiotherapy. For this clone: Its antigen is currently unknown.

Sequenced by immunoSEQ multiplex PCR; TCRdb stores in-frame clones only, minus some. Among 150,000 to 200,000 clones listed, about 85% were seen once. CDR3 length: 14 amino acids. From germline, CDR1 is SQVTM and CDR2 ANQGSEA. Trimming pared 4 bases from V and 3 bases from J, leaving 15 bases between. Study-wide results and caveats: Relative stability marked proton patients; photon patients lost diversity and naive cells. After lymphocyte nadir, photon-treated repertoires showed oligoclonal expansion, especially CD8+ Temra.

This sample comprised peripheral blood, obtained from a patient treated with photon-based radiotherapy. The receptor was isolated from a man aged 45 to 65 with gastric cancer. J is TRBJ1-1 and V is TRBV29-1, with D perhaps TRBD1 (5 bases). In DNA, the CDR3 is TGCAGCGTTGTGGGGGAGTTGAGGGACACTGAAGCTTTCTTT. This translates into CSVVGELRDTEAFF.